This T cell receptor (beta chain) emerged from a study of beta chain features in type 1 diabetes. Study-level information: All samples combined gave about 100 million sorted cells for examination.

Regarding the study as a whole: TCRB CDR3 length was moderately but significantly reduced in all four CD4+ subsets of Type 1 diabetes patients.

TCRB transcripts that were expressed got sequenced, as all of the isolated RNA had been reverse transcribed. This table comes from immunoSEQ multiplex PCR, and its TCRdb copy is limited to in-frame clones, with some not included. The data show roughly 40,000 clones, with roughly 50% seen just once and roughly 0.7% held by the top ten. The CDR3 consists of 16 residues. V lost 4 bases and J 5 bases, leaving 18 bases between the germline ends. Germline CDR1 SEHNR, CDR2 FQNEAQ (reference sequence). Turning to this clone: Its antigen remains unidentified.

This clonotype was sampled from a woman aged 18-30 years in good health. V usage is TRBV7-9 and J usage is TRBJ2-1; D possibly corresponds to TRBD1 (6 bases). The sequenced sample was central memory CD4+ T cells from blood. The CDR3 DNA is TGTGCCAGCAGCTCCGGAGCCAGGGGCTGGGACAATGAGCAGTTCTTC. The encoded protein is CASSSGARGWDNEQFF.